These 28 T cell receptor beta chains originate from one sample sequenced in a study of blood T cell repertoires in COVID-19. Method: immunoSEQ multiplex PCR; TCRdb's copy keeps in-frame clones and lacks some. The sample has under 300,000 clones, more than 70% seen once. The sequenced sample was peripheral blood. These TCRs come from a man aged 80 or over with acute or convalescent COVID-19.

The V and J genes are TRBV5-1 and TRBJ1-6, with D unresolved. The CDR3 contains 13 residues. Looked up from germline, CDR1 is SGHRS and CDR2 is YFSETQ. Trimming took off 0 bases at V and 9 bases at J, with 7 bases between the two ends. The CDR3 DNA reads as TGCGCCAGCAGCTTGGAATCGGGTTCACCCCTCCACTTT. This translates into CASSLESGSPLHF.

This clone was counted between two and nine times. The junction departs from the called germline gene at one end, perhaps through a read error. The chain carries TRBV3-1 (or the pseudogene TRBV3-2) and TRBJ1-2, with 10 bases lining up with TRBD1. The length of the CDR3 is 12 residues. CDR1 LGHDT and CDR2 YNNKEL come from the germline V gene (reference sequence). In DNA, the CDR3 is TGTGCCAGCAGCCCAGCGGGACAGGGGTCGTCCTTC. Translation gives CASSPAGQGSSF.

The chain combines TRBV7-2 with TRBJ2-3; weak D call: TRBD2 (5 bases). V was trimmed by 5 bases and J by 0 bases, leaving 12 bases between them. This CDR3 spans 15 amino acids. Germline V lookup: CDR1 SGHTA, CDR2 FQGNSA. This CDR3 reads CASSPRGSSTDTQYF. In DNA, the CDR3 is TGTGCCAGCAGCCCCCGGGGTTCTAGCACAGATACGCAGTATTTT. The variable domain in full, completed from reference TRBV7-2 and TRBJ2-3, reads GAGVSQSPSNKVTEKGKDVELRCDPISGHTALYWYRQSLGQGLEFLIYFQGNSAPDKSGLPSDRFSAERTGGSVSTLTIQRTQQEDSAVYLCASSPRGSSTDTQYFGPGTRLTVL.

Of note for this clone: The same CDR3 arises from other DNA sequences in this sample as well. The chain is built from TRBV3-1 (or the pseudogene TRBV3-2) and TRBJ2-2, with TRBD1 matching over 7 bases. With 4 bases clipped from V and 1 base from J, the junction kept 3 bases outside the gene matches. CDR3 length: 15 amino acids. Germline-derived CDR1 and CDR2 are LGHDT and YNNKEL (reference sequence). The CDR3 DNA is TGTGCCAGCAGCCGGAGACAGGGGAACACCGGGGAGCTGTTTTTT. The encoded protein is CASSRRQGNTGELFF.

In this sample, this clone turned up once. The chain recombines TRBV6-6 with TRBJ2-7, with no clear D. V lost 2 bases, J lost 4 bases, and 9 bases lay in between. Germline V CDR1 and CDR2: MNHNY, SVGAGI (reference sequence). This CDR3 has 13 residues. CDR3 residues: CASSYNREYEQYF. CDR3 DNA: TGTGCCAGCAGTTACAACAGAGAATACGAGCAGTACTTC.

CDR3 loop: CASSEGRTGEQYF. The CDR3 bases are TGTGCCAGCAGCGAAGGAAGGACAGGCGAGCAGTACTTC. This chain joins TRBV7-8 and TRBJ2-7, with TRBD1 matching 7 bases. V dropped 5 bases and J dropped 6; count of bases not matched to a gene: 7. CDR3 length: 13 amino acids. Germline-derived CDR1 and CDR2 are SGHVS and FQNEAQ. The full variable domain, completed using reference TRBV7-8 and TRBJ2-7, is GAGVSQSPRYKVAKRGQDVALRCDPISGHVSLFWYQQALGQGPEFLTYFQNEAQLDKSGLPSDRFFAERPEGSVSTLKIQRTQQEDSAVYLCASSEGRTGEQYFGPGTRLTVT.

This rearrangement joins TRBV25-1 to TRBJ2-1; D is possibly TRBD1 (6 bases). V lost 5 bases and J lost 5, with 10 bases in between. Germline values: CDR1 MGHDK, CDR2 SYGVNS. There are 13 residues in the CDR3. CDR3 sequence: CASSKAGDNEQFF. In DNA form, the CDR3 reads TGTGCCAGCAGTAAAGCAGGGGACAATGAGCAGTTCTTC.

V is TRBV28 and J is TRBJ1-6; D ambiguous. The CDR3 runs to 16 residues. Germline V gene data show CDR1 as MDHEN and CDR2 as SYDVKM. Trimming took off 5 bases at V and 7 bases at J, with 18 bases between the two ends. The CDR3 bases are TGTGCCAGCAGTCCCCCTCTCCCGGCAGGAAATTCACCCCTCCACTTT. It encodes CASSPPLPAGNSPLHF.

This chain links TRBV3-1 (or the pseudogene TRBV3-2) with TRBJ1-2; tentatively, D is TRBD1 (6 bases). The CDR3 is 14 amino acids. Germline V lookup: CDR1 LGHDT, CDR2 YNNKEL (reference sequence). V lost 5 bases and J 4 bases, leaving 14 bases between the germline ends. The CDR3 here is CASSVSGGAYGYTF. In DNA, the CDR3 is TGTGCCAGCAGCGTCAGCGGGGGCGCCTATGGCTACACCTTC.

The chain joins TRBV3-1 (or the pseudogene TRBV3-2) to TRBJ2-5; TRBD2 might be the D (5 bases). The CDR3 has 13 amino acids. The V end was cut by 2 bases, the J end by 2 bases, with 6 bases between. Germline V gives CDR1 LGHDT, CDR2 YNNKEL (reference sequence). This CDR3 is CASSQWTQETQYF. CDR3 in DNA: TGTGCCAGCAGCCAATGGACTCAAGAGACCCAGTACTTC.

CDR3 loop: CASSQDHRDWEKLFF. The DNA of the CDR3 is TGTGCCAGCAGCCAAGATCACCGGGATTGGGAAAAACTGTTTTTT. J is TRBJ1-4 and V is TRBV3-1 (or the pseudogene TRBV3-2), with no clear D. CDR3 size: 15 residues. Per germline, CDR1 LGHDT and CDR2 YNNKEL (reference sequence). Trimming pared 0 bases from V and 8 bases from J, leaving 13 bases between.

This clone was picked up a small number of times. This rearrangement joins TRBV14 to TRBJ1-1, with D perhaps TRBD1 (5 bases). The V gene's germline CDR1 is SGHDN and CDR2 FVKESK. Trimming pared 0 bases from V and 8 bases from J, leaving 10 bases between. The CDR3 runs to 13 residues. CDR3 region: CASSQDRRGEAFF. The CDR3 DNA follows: TGTGCCAGCAGCCAAGATAGGCGGGGGGAAGCTTTCTTT.

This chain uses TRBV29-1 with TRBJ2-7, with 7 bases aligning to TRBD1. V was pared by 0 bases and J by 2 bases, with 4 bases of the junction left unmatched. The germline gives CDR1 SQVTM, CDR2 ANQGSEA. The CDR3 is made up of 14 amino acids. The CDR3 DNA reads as TGCAGCGTTGAAGACCCGGACAGGACCTACGAGCAGTACTTC. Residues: CSVEDPDRTYEQYF.

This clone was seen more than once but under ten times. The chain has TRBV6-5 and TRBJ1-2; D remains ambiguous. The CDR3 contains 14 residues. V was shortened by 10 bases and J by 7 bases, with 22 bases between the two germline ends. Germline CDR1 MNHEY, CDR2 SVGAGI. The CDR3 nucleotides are TGTGCCACCGCCGGTTGGGCCCAAGCTTCTGGCTACACCTTC. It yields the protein CATAGWAQASGYTF.

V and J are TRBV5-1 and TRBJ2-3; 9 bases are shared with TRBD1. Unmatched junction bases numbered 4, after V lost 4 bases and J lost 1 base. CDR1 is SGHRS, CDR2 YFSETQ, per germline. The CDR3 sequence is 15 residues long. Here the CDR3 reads CASSPGQGRTDTQYF. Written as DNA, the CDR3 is TGCGCCAGCAGCCCGGGACAGGGTCGCACAGATACGCAGTATTTT. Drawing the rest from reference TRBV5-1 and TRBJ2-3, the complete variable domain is KAGVTQTPRYLIKTRGQQVTLSCSPISGHRSVSWYQQTPGQGLQFLFEYFSETQRNKGNFPGRFSGRQFSNSRSEMNVSTLELGDSALYLCASSPGQGRTDTQYFGPGTRLTVL.

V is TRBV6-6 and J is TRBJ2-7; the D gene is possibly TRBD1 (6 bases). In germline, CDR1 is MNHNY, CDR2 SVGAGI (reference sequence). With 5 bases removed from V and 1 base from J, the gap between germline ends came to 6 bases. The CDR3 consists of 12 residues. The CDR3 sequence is CASSRGSYEQYF. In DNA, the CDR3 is TGTGCCAGCAGTAGGGGGTCCTACGAGCAGTACTTC.

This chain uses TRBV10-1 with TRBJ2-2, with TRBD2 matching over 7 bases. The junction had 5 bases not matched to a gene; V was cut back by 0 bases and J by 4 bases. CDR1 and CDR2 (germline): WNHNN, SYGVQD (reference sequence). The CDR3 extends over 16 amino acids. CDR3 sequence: CASSESGGEGTGELFF. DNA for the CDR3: TGCGCCAGCAGTGAGTCTGGGGGGGAGGGCACCGGGGAGCTGTTTTTT.

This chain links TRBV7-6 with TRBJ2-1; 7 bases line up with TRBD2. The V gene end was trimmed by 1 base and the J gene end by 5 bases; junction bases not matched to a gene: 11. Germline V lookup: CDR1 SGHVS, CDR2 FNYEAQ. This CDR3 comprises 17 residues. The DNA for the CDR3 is TGTGCCAGCAGCTTAGAGGCTTTAGCGGGTATAAACAATGAGCAGTTCTTC. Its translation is CASSLEALAGINNEQFF. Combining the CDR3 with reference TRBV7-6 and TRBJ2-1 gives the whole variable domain GAGVSQSPRYKVTKRGQDVALRCDPISGHVSLYWYRQALGQGPEFLTYFNYEAQQDKSGLPNDRFSAERPEGSISTLTIQRTEQRDSAMYRCASSLEALAGINNEQFFGPGTRLTVL.

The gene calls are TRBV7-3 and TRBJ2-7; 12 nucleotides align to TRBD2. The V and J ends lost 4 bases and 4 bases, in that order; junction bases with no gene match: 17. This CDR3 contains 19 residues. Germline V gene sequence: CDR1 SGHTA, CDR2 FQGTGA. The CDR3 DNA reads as TGTGCCAGCAGCTCAAGCGGATTGCGAGGACTAGCGGGACCGTACGAGCAGTACTTC. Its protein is CASSSSGLRGLAGPYEQYF. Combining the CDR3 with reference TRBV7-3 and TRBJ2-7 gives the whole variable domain GAGVSQTPSNKVTEKGKYVELRCDPISGHTALYWYRQSLGQGPEFLIYFQGTGAADDSGLPNDRFFAVRPEGSVSTLKIQRTERGDSAVYLCASSSSGLRGLAGPYEQYFGPGTRLTVT.

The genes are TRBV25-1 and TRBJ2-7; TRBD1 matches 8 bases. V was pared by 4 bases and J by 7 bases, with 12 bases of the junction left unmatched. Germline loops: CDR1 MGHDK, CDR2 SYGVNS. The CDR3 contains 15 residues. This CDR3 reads CASSGAGTGTPEQYF. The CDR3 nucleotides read TGTGCCAGCAGTGGAGCCGGGACAGGTACCCCGGAGCAGTACTTC.

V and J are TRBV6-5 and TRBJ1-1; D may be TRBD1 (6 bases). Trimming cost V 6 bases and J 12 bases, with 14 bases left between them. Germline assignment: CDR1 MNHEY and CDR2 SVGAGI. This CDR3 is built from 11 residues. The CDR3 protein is CASRGGGRTFF. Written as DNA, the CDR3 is TGTGCCAGCAGAGGGGGGGGGAGGACTTTCTTT.

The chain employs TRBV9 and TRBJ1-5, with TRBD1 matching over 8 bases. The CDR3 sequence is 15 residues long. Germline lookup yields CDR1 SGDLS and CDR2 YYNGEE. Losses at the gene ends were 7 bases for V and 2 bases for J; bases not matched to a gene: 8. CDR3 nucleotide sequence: TGTGCCAGCTCCAAGGACAGGGAAGGCAATCAGCCCCAGCATTTT. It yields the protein CASSKDREGNQPQHF.

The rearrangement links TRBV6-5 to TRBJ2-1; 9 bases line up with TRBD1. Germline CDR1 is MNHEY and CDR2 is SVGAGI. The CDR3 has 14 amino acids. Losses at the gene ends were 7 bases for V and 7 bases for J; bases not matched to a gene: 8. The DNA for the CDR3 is TGTGCCAGCATCCGGGACAGGGAGGATAATGAGCAGTTCTTC. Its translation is CASIRDREDNEQFF.

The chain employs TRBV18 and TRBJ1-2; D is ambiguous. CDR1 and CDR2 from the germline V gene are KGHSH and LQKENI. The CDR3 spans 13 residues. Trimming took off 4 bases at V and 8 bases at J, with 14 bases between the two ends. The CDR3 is CASSLNDGFGYTF. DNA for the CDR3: TGTGCCAGCTCACTGAACGACGGGTTCGGCTACACCTTC.

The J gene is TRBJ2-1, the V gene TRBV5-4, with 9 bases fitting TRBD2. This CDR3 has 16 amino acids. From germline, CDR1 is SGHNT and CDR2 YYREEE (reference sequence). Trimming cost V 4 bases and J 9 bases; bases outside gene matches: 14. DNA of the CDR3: TGTGCCAGCAGCGCAGAAGGGACTAGCAAAGTCCGTGAGCAGTTCTTC. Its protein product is CASSAEGTSKVREQFF. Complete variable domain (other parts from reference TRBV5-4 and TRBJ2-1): ETGVTQSPTHLIKTRGQQVTLRCSSQSGHNTVSWYQQALGQGPQFIFQYYREEENGRGNFPPRFSGLQFPNYSSELNVNALELDDSALYLCASSAEGTSKVREQFFGPGTRLTVL.

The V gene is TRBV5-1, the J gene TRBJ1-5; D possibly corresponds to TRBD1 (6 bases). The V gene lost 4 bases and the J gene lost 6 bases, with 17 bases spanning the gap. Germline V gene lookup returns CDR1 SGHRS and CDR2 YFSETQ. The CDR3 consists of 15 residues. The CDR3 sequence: CASSPATAGVQPQHF. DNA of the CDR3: TGCGCCAGCAGCCCGGCCACTGCAGGGGTTCAGCCCCAGCATTTT.

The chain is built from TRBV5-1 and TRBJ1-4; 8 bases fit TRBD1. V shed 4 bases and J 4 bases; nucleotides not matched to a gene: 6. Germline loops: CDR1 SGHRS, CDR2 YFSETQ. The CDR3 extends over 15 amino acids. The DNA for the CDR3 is TGCGCCAGCAGCCCAGGACAGGGAGTTAATGAAAAACTGTTTTTT. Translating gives CASSPGQGVNEKLFF.

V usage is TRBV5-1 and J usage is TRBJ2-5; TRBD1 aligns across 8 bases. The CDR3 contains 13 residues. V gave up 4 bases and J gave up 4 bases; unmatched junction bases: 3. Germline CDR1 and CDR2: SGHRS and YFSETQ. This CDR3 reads CASSPDRAETQYF. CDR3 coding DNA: TGCGCCAGCAGCCCGGACAGGGCAGAGACCCAGTACTTC.